This TCR beta chain was obtained from a study of yellow fever vaccine responses in identical twins. Notes on the study in general: Reportedly, the response of twins' T cells to the vaccine seemed partly convergent, partly personalized.

Germline CDR1 LNHDA, CDR2 SQIVND (reference sequence). V lost 3 bases to trimming and J lost 4 bases, with 9 bases between them. CDR3 length: 13 amino acids. A note on this clonotype: Its antigen is still unknown.

A single record per CDR3 protein comes from TCRdb applying MiXCR to the RT-PCR reads. Of about 11,000 distinct CDR3 sequences listed, 77% are singletons. The chain recombines TRBV19 with TRBJ1-1, with D unclear. The TCR was taken from a woman in her late teens or twenties who received the yellow fever vaccine. Sequences were derived from T cells from blood (PBMCs), unsorted or a sorted subset (not recorded which), sampled before or after yellow fever vaccination (not recorded which). The CDR3 DNA reads TGTGCCAGTAGTATCCGTTGGGGCACTGAAGCTTTCTTT. Amino acid sequence: CASSIRWGTEAFF.